Each of the 2 T cell receptor beta chains below was sequenced from the same sample in a study of CD8+CD57+ T cells in acquired aplastic anemia. Genomic DNA served as template for TCR beta VDJ and CDR3 profiling. TCRdb re-called the reads through MiXCR, storing one row per CDR3 protein. The data hold 180,000 or so distinct CDR3 sequences, with more than 45% observed a single time. Flow cytometry had shown expanded CD8+CD57+ cells in the patients chosen for sequencing. The sequenced material came from sorted CD4+, CD8+, or CD8+CD57+ T cells (not recorded which) from PBMCs. These receptors all come from a human donor with aplastic anemia.

At least ten counts were recorded for this clonotype. This chain links TRBV5-5 with TRBJ2-7; no clear D gene. The germline V gene encodes CDR1 SGHKS and CDR2 YYEKEE (reference sequence). CDR3 length equals 14 residues. Trimming removed 0 bases at V and 1 base at J, with 8 bases between. The CDR3 sequence: CASSLVPGSYEQYF. In DNA, the CDR3 is TGTGCCAGCAGCTTGGTTCCGGGTTCCTACGAGCAGTACTTC.

The chain carries TRBV20-1 and TRBJ2-7, with 7 bases that match TRBD2. Germline CDR1 DFQATT, CDR2 SNEGSKA (reference sequence). The CDR3 spans 11 residues. CDR3 sequence (DNA): TGCCACCTACTAGCGATCCACGAGCAGTACTTC. Its protein product is CHLLAIHEQYF.